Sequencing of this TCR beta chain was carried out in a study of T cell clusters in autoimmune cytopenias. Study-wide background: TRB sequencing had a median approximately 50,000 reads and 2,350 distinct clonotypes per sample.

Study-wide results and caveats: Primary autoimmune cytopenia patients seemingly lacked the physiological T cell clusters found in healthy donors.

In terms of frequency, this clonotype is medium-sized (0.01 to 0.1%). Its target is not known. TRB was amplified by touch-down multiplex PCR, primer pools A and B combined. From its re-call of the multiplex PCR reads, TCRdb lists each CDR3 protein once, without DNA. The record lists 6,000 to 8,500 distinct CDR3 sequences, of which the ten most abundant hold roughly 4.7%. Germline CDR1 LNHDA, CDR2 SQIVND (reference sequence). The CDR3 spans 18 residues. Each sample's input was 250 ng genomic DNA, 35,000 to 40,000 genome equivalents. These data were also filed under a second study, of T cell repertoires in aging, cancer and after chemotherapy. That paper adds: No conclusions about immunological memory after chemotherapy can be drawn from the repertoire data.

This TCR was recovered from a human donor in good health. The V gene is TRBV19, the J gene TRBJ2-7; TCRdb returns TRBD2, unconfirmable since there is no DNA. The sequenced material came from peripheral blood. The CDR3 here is CASSVPDTPGVRRNEQYF.